The source of this TCR beta chain is a study of blood T cell repertoires in COVID-19. Study summary: Acute and convalescent COVID-19 samples came from the United States, Italy and Spain. T cells, B-cell-depleted T cells, or PBMCs provided the cDNA or gDNA that served as material.

Trimming pared 4 bases from V and 1 base from J, leaving 15 bases between. CDR1 and CDR2 from the germline V gene are MRHNA and SNTAGT. The CDR3 runs 16 residues. Sequencing was performed with immunoSEQ multiplex PCR; in TCRdb, only in-frame clones are kept and a portion is missing. The sample has roughly 120,000 clones, approximately 74% seen once; the top ten hold approximately 5.9%. V is TRBV6-4 and J is TRBJ2-3; a weak D match, TRBD1 (6 bases). The TCR originated in a man older than 75 with COVID-19, enrolled during active disease. Sequencing was carried out using peripheral blood. The CDR3 loop reads CASSARVTGRTDTQYF. In DNA, the CDR3 is TGTGCCAGCAGTGCGAGGGTAACAGGGCGCACAGATACGCAGTATTTT.